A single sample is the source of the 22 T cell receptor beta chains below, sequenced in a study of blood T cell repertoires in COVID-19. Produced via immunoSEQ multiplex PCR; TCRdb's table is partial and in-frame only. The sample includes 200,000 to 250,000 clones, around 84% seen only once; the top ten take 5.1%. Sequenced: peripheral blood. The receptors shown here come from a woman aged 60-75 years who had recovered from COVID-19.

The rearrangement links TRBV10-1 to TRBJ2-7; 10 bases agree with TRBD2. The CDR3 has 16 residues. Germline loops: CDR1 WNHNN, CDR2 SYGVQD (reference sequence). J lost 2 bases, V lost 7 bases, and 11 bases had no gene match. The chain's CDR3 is CASTIASGGHPYEQYF. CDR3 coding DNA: TGCGCCAGCACCATAGCTAGCGGGGGACACCCCTACGAGCAGTACTTC.

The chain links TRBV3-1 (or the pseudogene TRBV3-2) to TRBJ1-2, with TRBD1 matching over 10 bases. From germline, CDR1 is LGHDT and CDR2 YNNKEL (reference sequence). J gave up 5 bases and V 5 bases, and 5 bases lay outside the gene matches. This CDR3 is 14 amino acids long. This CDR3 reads CASSGTGDRYGYTF. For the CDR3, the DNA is TGTGCCAGCAGCGGGACAGGGGACAGGTATGGCTACACCTTC.

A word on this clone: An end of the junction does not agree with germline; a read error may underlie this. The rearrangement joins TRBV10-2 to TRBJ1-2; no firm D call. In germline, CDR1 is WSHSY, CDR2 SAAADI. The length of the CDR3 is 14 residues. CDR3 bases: TGCGCCAGTAGTGAGGCGGGAGCTACCTATGGCTACACCTTC. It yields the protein CASSEAGATYGYTF.

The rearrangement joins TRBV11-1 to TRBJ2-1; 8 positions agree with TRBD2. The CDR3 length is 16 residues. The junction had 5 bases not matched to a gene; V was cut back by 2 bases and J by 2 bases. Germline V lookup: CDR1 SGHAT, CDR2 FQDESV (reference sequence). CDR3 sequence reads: CASSLQGGGPYNEQFF. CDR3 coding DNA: TGTGCCAGCAGCTTACAAGGCGGGGGGCCCTACAATGAGCAGTTCTTC.

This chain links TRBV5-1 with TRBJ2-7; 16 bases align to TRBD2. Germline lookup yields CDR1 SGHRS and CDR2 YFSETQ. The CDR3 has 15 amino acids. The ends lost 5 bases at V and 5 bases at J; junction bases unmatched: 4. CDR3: CASRAGLAGGNEQYF. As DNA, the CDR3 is TGCGCCAGCAGAGCGGGACTAGCGGGGGGGAACGAGCAGTACTTC.

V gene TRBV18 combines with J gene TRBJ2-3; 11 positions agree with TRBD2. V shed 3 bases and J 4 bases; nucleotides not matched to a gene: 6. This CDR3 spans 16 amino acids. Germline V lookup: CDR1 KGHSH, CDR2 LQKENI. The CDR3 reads CASSPDSSGGADTQYF. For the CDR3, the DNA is TGTGCCAGCTCACCCGATAGTAGCGGGGGGGCAGATACGCAGTATTTT. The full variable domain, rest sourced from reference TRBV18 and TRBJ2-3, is NAGVMQNPRHLVRRRGQEARLRCSPMKGHSHVYWYRQLPEEGLKFMVYLQKENIIDESGMPKERFSAEFPKEGPSILRIQQVVRGDSAAYFCASSPDSSGGADTQYFGPGTRLTVL.

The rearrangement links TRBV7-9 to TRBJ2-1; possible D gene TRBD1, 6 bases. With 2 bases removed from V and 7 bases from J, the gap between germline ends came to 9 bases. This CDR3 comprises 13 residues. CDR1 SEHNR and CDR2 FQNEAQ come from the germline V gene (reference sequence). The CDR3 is CASSLRRGNEQFF. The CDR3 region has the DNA TGTGCCAGCAGCTTACGCAGGGGTAATGAGCAGTTCTTC.

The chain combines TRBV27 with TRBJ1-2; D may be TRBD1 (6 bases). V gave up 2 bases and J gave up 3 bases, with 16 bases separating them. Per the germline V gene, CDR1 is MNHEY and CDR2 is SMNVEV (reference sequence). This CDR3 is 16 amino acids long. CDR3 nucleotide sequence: TGTGCCAGCAGTTTAACACAACAGGGCGATCACTATGGCTACACCTTC. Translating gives CASSLTQQGDHYGYTF.

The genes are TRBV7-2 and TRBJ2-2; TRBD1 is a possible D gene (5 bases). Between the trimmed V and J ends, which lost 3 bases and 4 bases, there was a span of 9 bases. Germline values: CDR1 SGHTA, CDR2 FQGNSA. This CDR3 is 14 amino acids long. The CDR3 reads CASSFGHSTGELFF. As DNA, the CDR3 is TGTGCCAGCAGCTTCGGACATTCCACCGGGGAGCTGTTTTTT.

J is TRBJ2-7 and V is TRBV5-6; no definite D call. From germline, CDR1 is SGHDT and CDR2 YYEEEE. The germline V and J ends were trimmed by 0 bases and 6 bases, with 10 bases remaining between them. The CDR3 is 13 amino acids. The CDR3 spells CASSLEDTPEQYF. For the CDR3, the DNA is TGTGCCAGCAGCTTGGAAGACACTCCCGAGCAGTACTTC.

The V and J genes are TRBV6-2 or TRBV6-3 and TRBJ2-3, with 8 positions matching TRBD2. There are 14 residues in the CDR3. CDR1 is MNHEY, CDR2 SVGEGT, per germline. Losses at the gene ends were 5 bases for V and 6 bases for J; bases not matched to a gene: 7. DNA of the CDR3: TGTGCCAGCAGTCCGGTTAGCGGGGTGGATACGCAGTATTTT. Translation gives CASSPVSGVDTQYF.

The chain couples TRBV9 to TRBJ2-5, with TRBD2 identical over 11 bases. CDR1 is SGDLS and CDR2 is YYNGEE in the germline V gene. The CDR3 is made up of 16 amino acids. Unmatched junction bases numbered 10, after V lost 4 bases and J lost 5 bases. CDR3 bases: TGTGCCAGCAGCTCACCACTAGCGGGGGCACCTGAGACCCAGTACTTC. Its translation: CASSSPLAGAPETQYF.

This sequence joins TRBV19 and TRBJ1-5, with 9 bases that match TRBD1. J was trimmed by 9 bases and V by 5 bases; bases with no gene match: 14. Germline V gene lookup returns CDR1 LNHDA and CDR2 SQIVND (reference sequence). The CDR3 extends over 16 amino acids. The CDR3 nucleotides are TGTGCCAGTAGTGTTAAACAGGGGGCGATTTTTCCGCCCCAGCATTTT. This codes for CASSVKQGAIFPPQHF.

CDR3 coding DNA: TGTGCCAGCAGACTAGCGGGGGGGAGAAATGAGCAGTTCTTC. Its protein product is CASRLAGGRNEQFF. The chain joins TRBV7-2 to TRBJ2-1; TRBD2 matches at 13 bases. V shed 6 bases and J 7 bases; nucleotides not matched to a gene: 3. This CDR3 has 14 amino acids. Germline assignment: CDR1 SGHTA and CDR2 FQGNSA. The complete variable domain, with remaining parts taken from reference TRBV7-2 and TRBJ2-1, reads GAGVSQSPSNKVTEKGKDVELRCDPISGHTALYWYRQSLGQGLEFLIYFQGNSAPDKSGLPSDRFSAERTGGSVSTLTIQRTQQEDSAVYLCASRLAGGRNEQFFGPGTRLTVL.

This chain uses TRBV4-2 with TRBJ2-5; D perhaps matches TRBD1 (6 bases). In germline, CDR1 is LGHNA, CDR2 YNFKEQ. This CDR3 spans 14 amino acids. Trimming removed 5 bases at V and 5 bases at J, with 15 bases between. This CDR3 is CASSTQDSPETQYF. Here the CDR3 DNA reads TGTGCCAGCAGCACGCAGGACAGTCCCGAGACCCAGTACTTC.

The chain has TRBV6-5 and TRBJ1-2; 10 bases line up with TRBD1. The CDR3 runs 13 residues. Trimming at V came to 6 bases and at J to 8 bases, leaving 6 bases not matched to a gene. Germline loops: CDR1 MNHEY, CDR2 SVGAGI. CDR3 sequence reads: CASRRTGGMGYTF. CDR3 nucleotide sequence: TGTGCCAGCAGAAGGACAGGGGGTATGGGCTACACCTTC.

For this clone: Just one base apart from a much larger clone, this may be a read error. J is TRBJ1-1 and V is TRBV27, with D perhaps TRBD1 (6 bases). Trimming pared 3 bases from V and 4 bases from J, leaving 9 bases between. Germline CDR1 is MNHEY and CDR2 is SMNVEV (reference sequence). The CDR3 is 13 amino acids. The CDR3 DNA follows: TGTGCCAGCAGTTTCAGGGGTAGCACTGAAGCTTTCTTT. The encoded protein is CASSFRGSTEAFF.

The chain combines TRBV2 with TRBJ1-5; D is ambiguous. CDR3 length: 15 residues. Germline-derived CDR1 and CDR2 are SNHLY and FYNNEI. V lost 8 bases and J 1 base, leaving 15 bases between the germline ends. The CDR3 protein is CASWPGGSSNQPQHF. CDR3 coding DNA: TGTGCCAGCTGGCCGGGAGGGAGCAGCAATCAGCCCCAGCATTTT.

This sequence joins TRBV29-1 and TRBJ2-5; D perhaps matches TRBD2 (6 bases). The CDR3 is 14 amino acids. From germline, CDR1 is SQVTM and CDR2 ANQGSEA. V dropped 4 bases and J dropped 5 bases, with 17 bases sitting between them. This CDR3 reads CSVADRAGRETQYF. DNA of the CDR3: TGCAGCGTTGCCGATCGGGCAGGGAGGGAGACCCAGTACTTC.

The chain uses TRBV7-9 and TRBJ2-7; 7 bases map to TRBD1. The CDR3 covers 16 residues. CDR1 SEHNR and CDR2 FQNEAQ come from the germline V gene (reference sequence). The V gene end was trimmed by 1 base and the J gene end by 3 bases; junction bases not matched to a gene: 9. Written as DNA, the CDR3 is TGTGCCAGCAGCTTAGGACAGGGAAGCGGCTACTACGAGCAGTACTTC. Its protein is CASSLGQGSGYYEQYF. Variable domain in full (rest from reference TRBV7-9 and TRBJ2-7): DTGVSQNPRHKITKRGQNVTFRCDPISEHNRLYWYRQTLGQGPEFLTYFQNEAQLEKSRLLSDRFSAERPKGSFSTLEIQRTEQGDSAMYLCASSLGQGSGYYEQYFGPGTRLTVT.

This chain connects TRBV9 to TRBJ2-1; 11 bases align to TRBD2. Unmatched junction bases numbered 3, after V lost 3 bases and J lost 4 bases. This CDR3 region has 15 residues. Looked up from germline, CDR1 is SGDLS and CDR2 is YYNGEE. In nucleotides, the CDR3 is TGTGCCAGCAGCGGGGGACTAGCGGCATACAATGAGCAGTTCTTC. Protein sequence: CASSGGLAAYNEQFF. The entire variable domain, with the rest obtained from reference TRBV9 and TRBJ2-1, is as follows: DSGVTQTPKHLITATGQRVTLRCSPRSGDLSVYWYQQSLDQGLQFLIQYYNGEERAKGNILERFSAQQFPDLHSELNLSSLELGDSALYFCASSGGLAAYNEQFFGPGTRLTVL.

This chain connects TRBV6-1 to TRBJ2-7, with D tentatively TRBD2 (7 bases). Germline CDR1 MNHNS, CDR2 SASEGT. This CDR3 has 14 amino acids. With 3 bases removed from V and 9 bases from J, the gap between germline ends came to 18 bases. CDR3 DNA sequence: TGTGCCAGCAGTGACGGTGGGGGGGCCTTTTCGCAGTACTTC. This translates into CASSDGGGAFSQYF.